Listed below are T cell receptor beta chains from one sample, sequenced in a study of blood T cells in healthy people across ages. TCRdb reprocessed the 5' RACE reads with MiXCR, giving one entry per CDR3 protein. This table holds 540,000 or so distinct CDR3 sequences, 25% to 30% found once. Sequences were obtained from blood. All receptors come from a woman in her 70s in good health. CDR3s include the opening cysteine and the closing phenylalanine or tryptophan. Each record gives: V gene, CDR3 length, clone size, D gene, J gene, CDR3 DNA, CDR3 protein. D genes are given only for firm matches. Part of the rows lack a size; the others show once, few, many or a class for expanded clones.

TRBV27,16,NA,TRBD2,TRBJ2-1,TGTGCCAGCAGTGCCTGGGGGCGGGGGGGCAGGAATGAGCAGTTCTTC,CASSAWGRGGRNEQFF
TRBV5-1,14,few,NA,TRBJ2-1,TGCGCCAGCAGCTTCTTCGGCTCCCAGAATGAGCAGTTCTTC,CASSFFGSQNEQFF
TRBV2,15,NA,NA,TRBJ2-2,TGTGCCAGCAGTGAACAGGGTGGAATCCCCGGGGAGCTGTTTTTT,CASSEQGGIPGELFF
TRBV2,11,few,NA,TRBJ1-1,TGTGCCAGCAACGTTGACACTGAAGCTTTCTTT,CASNVDTEAFF
TRBV12-3/TRBV12-4,14,NA,TRBD1,TRBJ1-1,TGTGCCAGCAGGGGAGGACAGGGGAACACTGAAGCTTTCTTT,CASRGGQGNTEAFF
TRBV20-1,12,NA,TRBD1,TRBJ1-1,TGCAGTGCCTTAAACAGGGGGCGCGACGCTTTCTTT,CSALNRGRDAFF
TRBV7-8,16,NA,TRBD2,TRBJ2-3,TGTGCCAGCAGCATCGGGACTAGCGGGGTAGGGGATACGCAGTATTTT,CASSIGTSGVGDTQYF
TRBV9,15,NA,NA,TRBJ2-3,TGTGCCAGCAGCGAGAGGGGGGGCAGAACAGATACGCAGTATTTT,CASSERGGRTDTQYF
TRBV20-1,13,NA,NA,TRBJ2-1,TGCAGCGGCCGGGGGGCCGCGTACAATGAGCAGTTCTTC,CSGRGAAYNEQFF
TRBV11-2,18,NA,TRBD2,TRBJ2-3,TGTGCCAGCAGCCCTCTGACTAGCGGGGGGGCGAATTCTGATACGCAGTATTTT,CASSPLTSGGANSDTQYF
TRBV19,15,NA,NA,TRBJ2-2,TGTGCCAGCTCCCGACAGGGAGGGAACACCGGGGAGCTGTTTTTT,CASSRQGGNTGELFF
TRBV18,14,NA,NA,TRBJ2-7,TGTGCCAGCTCACCAGTGGAGGGCCTCTACGAGCAGTACTTC,CASSPVEGLYEQYF
TRBV7-2,12,few,NA,TRBJ1-4,TGTGCCAGCAGCCGGACTGGGGAAAAACTGTTTTTT,CASSRTGEKLFF
TRBV20-1,14,NA,TRBD2,TRBJ2-5,TGCAGTGCTCCGACTAGCGGGGGACAAGAGACCCAGTACTTC,CSAPTSGGQETQYF
TRBV5-1,15,few,NA,TRBJ1-1,TGCGCCAGCAGCGGTAGCTTCATGGGCGCCACTGAAGCTTTCTTT,CASSGSFMGATEAFF
TRBV5-1,14,many,NA,TRBJ2-7,TGCGCCAGCAGCTTGGATACAGGTCCCTACGAGCAGTACTTC,CASSLDTGPYEQYF
TRBV20-1,15,few,TRBD1,TRBJ1-1,TGCAGTGCTAGAGACGCCGGGACAGGGACTACTGAAGCTTTCTTT,CSARDAGTGTTEAFF
TRBV11-3,14,few,NA,TRBJ2-2,TGTGCCAGCAGCCTCCTCAGGGTCACCGGGGAGCTGTTTTTT,CASSLLRVTGELFF
TRBV5-6,16,few,NA,TRBJ2-1,TGTGCCAGCAGCTTAGTTGGCGAGGGCTCCTACAATGAGCAGTTCTTC,CASSLVGEGSYNEQFF
TRBV20-1,14,many,NA,TRBJ2-2,TGCAGTGCCCTAGGGCAGATTAACACCGGGGAGCTGTTTTTT,CSALGQINTGELFF
TRBV20-1,13,few,TRBD2,TRBJ2-5,TGCAGTGTTAGCGGGGCGGGGCAAGAGACCCAGTACTTC,CSVSGAGQETQYF
TRBV19,16,few,NA,TRBJ1-5,TGTGCCAGTAGTCCTGACGGGACGGGAGGCAATCAGCCCCAGCATTTT,CASSPDGTGGNQPQHF
TRBV7-8,11,few,NA,TRBJ2-7,TGTGCCACAGGGGAATGGGACGAGCAGTACTTC,CATGEWDEQYF
TRBV7-2,16,many,NA,TRBJ2-7,TGTGCCAGCAGCTTAGTAGGGTCCCAGGGCCCCTACGAGCAGTACTTC,CASSLVGSQGPYEQYF
TRBV6-1,17,NA,NA,TRBJ2-3,TGTGCCAGCAGTGAAAGTGGGGGTGGGGGGGCCACAGATACGCAGTATTTT,CASSESGGGGATDTQYF
TRBV7-9,13,NA,NA,TRBJ1-1,TGTGCCAGCAGCCGGTTAGAAGTAGGTGAAGCTTTCTTT,CASSRLEVGEAFF